One T cell receptor (beta chain) is described in this entry. The antigen it binds to is not known. The record has no base qualities; no much larger clone is one base away. The sample belongs to a study of neoadjuvant nivolumab and ipilimumab in lung cancer (dated by TCRdb to about 2020). The study in broad terms: In the NEOSTAR trial, nivolumab was administered intravenously at 3 mg/kg on days 1, 15 and 29, and the combination arm also received ipilimumab 1 mg/kg on day 1 only. The trial treated some 44 patients with operable NSCLC: approximately 23 were randomized to nivolumab monotherapy and some 21 to nivolumab plus ipilimumab. The study compared TCR repertoires in pretherapy (baseline) peripheral blood with TCR repertoires in tumors resected at surgery after neoadjuvant immune checkpoint blockade. Matched pretherapy and resected tumor pairs were analyzed from seven patients, of whom four had been treated with nivolumab and three with nivolumab plus ipilimumab. For each study arm, the primary endpoint of the trial was the rate of major pathologic response (MPR) in the intention-to-treat population. What the study reported, not specific to this receptor: No significant correlation was found between TCR clonality and pathologic tumor regression, and only one major-pathologic-response sample was available for the clonality analysis. Richness in tumors resected after neoadjuvant therapy showed a positive correlation with pretherapy blood TCR richness (Spearman R ~ 0.85). A small number of samples underwent TCR sequencing. From pretherapy to surgery, tumor T-cell richness and clonality went up in three of three dual-therapy tumors, versus only two of four nivolumab-treated tumors. Greater TCR richness and clonality were observed in resected tumors than in tumor-adjacent uninvolved lung, and increases were observed in more dual-therapy-treated tumors.

The meaning of the sample's time point label: at surgical resection after neoadjuvant nivolumab +/- ipilimumab. Samples were obtained from the phase 2 randomized NEOSTAR trial, in which neoadjuvant nivolumab or nivolumab plus ipilimumab followed by surgery was tested in operable NSCLC. Inclusive of the bounding cysteine and phenylalanine, the CDR3 is 12 residues long. Just the 36-base CDR3 DNA is kept, in frame starting at base 1. V is trimmed back by 8 bases and J by 8 bases, and the junction contains 7 bases that no gene match accounts for. The germline V gene encodes CDR1 LNHDA and CDR2 SQIVND (reference sequence). Receptor libraries were prepared by the immunoSEQ multiplex PCR assay. From the authors' description of their analysis: Repertoires were summarized in terms of richness and clonality, and significantly expanded and contracted clones between pre- and post-therapy samples were identified. Sourced from immuneACCESS, this table was stored by TCRdb with only in-frame sequences that have V and J called. A share of the clones is absent; for the studies checked, an unresolved V gene accounts for under half, and the remainder has no known explanation. The V and J calls and clone size were taken over from that table, and D and trimming were inferred from the DNA. Counted in this sample were around 20,000 clones; 65% to 85% of them appeared once. Jointly, the top ten make up 9% of the sample.

The chain uses TRBV19 and TRBJ1-2, with 8 central nucleotides matching TRBD1. The sample was tumor tissue, taken after neoadjuvant nivolumab, alone or with ipilimumab, at or shortly before surgery. The clonotype comes from an adult with non-small cell lung cancer. The nucleotide sequence is TGTGCCAGTGGAACAGGGGGTCTAGGCTACACCTTC. Its amino acids are CASGTGGLGYTF.